Here is one T cell receptor (beta chain) with its context. As yet, its antigen is unknown. The data derive from a study of cytomegalovirus exposure and HLA in healthy donors. PCR amplification relied on 60 Vbeta primers (plus 13 Jbeta primers). Clones were read by immunoSEQ multiplex PCR, and TCRdb kept only the in-frame ones, dropping some. The sample carries roughly 200,000 clones, around 78% recorded once. General study findings and limits: Rarity characterized most TCR sequences, yet some public TCRs appeared in many donors.

V was cut by 0 bases and J by 6 bases, with 7 bases left in between. This CDR3 has 14 amino acids. CDR1 is SGHRS and CDR2 is YFSETQ in the germline V gene. Sequencing was performed on PBMCs. This TCR derives from a young man in good health and CMV-seronegative. The chain combines TRBV5-1 with TRBJ1-6, with D possibly TRBD1 on 5 matching bases. In DNA, the CDR3 is TGCGCCAGCAGCTTGGGACAGTCTAATTCACCCCTCCACTTT. The encoded protein is CASSLGQSNSPLHF.